The rows below give T cell receptor beta chains drawn from one sample of a study of CD8+ T cells in alopecia areata. TCRdb's copy holds only in-frame clones and misses some; the assay was immunoSEQ multiplex PCR. The sample holds about 250,000 clones, 60% seen once. Sequenced material: CD4+ T cells sorted from blood, taken at roughly week 53, from a patient treated with tofacitinib. These receptors were collected from a human donor with alopecia areata. The CDR3 runs from the conserved cysteine through the conserved F or W. The D gene is left open where the match is weak.

D gene	V gene	J gene	CDR3 protein
TRBD1	TRBV6-5	TRBJ1-3	CASSPDRASGNTIYF
TRBD1	TRBV29-1	TRBJ1-2	CSVDGQDESYGYTF
NA	TRBV11-3	TRBJ2-1	CASSSGSFTYNEQFF
TRBD1	TRBV6-6	TRBJ1-6	CASKWTGNYNSPLHF
TRBD1	TRBV29-1	TRBJ1-6	CSVRDRRNSPLHF
TRBD1	TRBV7-2	TRBJ1-1	CASSGTGPLETEAFF
NA	TRBV2	TRBJ1-6	CASSEWQPSSYNSPLHF
NA	TRBV30	TRBJ1-6	CAWSGESSYNSPLHF
NA	TRBV9	TRBJ2-5	CASSVGASSEETQYF
NA	TRBV30	TRBJ1-1	CAWRWTNTEAFF
NA	TRBV14	TRBJ1-2	CASSQDWMGRVTF
TRBD1	TRBV6-5	TRBJ1-1	CASSFSTRTGHTEAFF
NA	TRBV27	TRBJ1-2	CASSLFRVGGYTF
NA	TRBV9	TRBJ2-7	CASSVGSGDPYEQYF
TRBD2	TRBV7-9	TRBJ2-3	CASSRTSGGTDTQYF
NA	TRBV30	TRBJ2-2	CAWSVLEFGAGELFF
NA	TRBV23-1	TRBJ1-5	CARVGGGQPQHF
NA	TRBV19	TRBJ2-5	CASSGRQGRRYF
NA	TRBV20-1	TRBJ2-7	CSASTAYEQYF
NA	TRBV30	TRBJ2-2	CAWSVLPGAGELFF
NA	TRBV7-2	TRBJ2-7	CASSLVTDILYEQYF
NA	TRBV5-1	TRBJ1-2	CASSLDLTGGYTF